The present T cell receptor beta chain was sequenced within a study of vaccination and CD4 T cells after COVID-19. Comment on this clonotype: Its antigen is unknown.

Germline CDR1 is SGHTA and CDR2 is FQGNSA. V dropped 1 base and J dropped 0 bases, with 9 bases sitting between them. The CDR3 extends over 15 amino acids. Treatment specified: roughly 11-day PBMC culture with coronavirus spike peptide pools or control peptides (ViraFEST assay). About 2 million PBMCs were grown per well alongside 9 to 10 IU/ml IL-2 and about 9.5 ug/ml peptide pools. Researchers used the Oncomine TCR Beta short-read assay to sequence DNA from cultured CD4+ T cells. Genomic DNA from cultured CD4+ T cells was extracted. Using its own MiXCR run on the PCR reads, TCRdb lists one record per CDR3 protein. The table has approximately 21,000 distinct CDR3 sequences, around 50% seen once.

The receptor comes from a human donor who had recovered from COVID-19. V gene TRBV7-2 combines with J gene TRBJ2-5; no clear D gene. Material for sequencing was CD4+ T cells from blood, cultured in vitro. The DNA of the CDR3 is TGTGCCAGCAGCTTAGGGCCAGCAAACCAAGAGACCCAGTACTTC. Translating gives CASSLGPANQETQYF. The full variable domain, completed using reference TRBV7-2 and TRBJ2-5, is GAGVSQSPSNKVTEKGKDVELRCDPISGHTALYWYRQSLGQGLEFLIYFQGNSAPDKSGLPSDRFSAERTGGSVSTLTIQRTQQEDSAVYLCASSLGPANQETQYFGPGTRLLVL.